A selection of T cell receptor beta chains follows, all from one sample in a study of T cells in localized non-small cell lung cancer. TCRdb's table, derived via immunoSEQ multiplex PCR, lists solely in-frame clones and lacks some. The sample consists of some 7,000 clones, 20% to 25% of them appearing once. The source material was lung tumor tissue, sampled before any cancer treatment. These receptors were collected from a man aged 40 to 69 with stage III squamous cell lung carcinoma. Each CDR3 is given with its conserved first and last residue. Fields, in order: CDR3 protein, CDR3 DNA, clone size, V gene, J gene, D gene. The D gene is left open where the match is weak. Part of the rows lack a size; the others show once, few, many or a class for expanded clones.

CDR3: CASRLVRLAGGSSQETQYF
DNA: TGTGCAAGTCGCTTAGTGAGACTAGCGGGGGGCTCCTCCCAAGAGACCCAGTACTTC
size: few
V: TRBV12-2
J: TRBJ2-5
D: -

CDR3: CASTIQGVSNQPQHF
DNA: TGTGCCAGCACTATACAGGGGGTTAGCAATCAGCCCCAGCATTTT
size: few
V: TRBV6-8
J: TRBJ1-5
D: TRBD1

CDR3: CASSMRDSTDTQYF
DNA: TGTGCCAGTAGTATGCGGGACAGCACAGATACGCAGTATTTT
size: -
V: TRBV19
J: TRBJ2-3
D: -

CDR3: CASSLVDRLRSNQPQHF
DNA: TGTGCCAGCAGCTTAGTTGACCGTTTACGTAGCAATCAGCCCCAGCATTTT
size: many
V: TRBV11-3
J: TRBJ1-5
D: -

CDR3: CASSQDHGNQNTEAFF
DNA: TGCGCCAGCAGCCAAGATCATGGCAATCAGAACACTGAAGCTTTCTTT
size: -
V: TRBV1
J: TRBJ1-1
D: -

CDR3: CASSISEAGKGYTF
DNA: TGTGCCAGTAGTATTAGCGAAGCAGGAAAGGGCTACACCTTC
size: -
V: TRBV19
J: TRBJ1-2
D: -

CDR3: CASSVSPNTEAFF
DNA: TGTGCCAGCAGCGTATCTCCGAACACTGAAGCTTTCTTT
size: -
V: TRBV9
J: TRBJ1-1
D: -

CDR3: CASSEARRLVGGATEAFF
DNA: TGTGCCAGCAGTGAAGCGCGGCGGCTAGTAGGGGGGGCCACTGAAGCTTTCTTT
size: few
V: TRBV6-1
J: TRBJ1-1
D: -

CDR3: CASNLGGIGETQYF
DNA: TGTGCCAGCAACTTAGGTGGTATAGGGGAGACCCAGTACTTC
size: few
V: TRBV11-3
J: TRBJ2-5
D: -

CDR3: CASSSQGSSYEQYF
DNA: TGTGCCAGCAGTTCTCAGGGGAGCTCCTACGAGCAGTACTTC
size: few
V: TRBV11-3
J: TRBJ2-7
D: -

CDR3: CAITSAYGNTIYF
DNA: TGTGCCATCACGAGCGCTTATGGAAACACCATATATTTT
size: -
V: TRBV6-8
J: TRBJ1-3
D: -

CDR3: CAWSVGGETQYF
DNA: TGTGCCTGGAGTGTCGGGGGGGAGACCCAGTACTTC
size: -
V: TRBV30
J: TRBJ2-5
D: TRBD2

CDR3: CASSQLAGPNNEQFF
DNA: TGTGCCAGCAGTCAACTAGCGGGGCCCAACAATGAGCAGTTCTTC
size: few
V: TRBV11-3
J: TRBJ2-1
D: TRBD2

CDR3: CASSTPTGGNGNTIYF
DNA: TGTGCCAGCAGTACCCCGACAGGGGGCAATGGAAACACCATATATTTT
size: few
V: TRBV28
J: TRBJ1-3
D: TRBD1

CDR3: CASSEGGKRGEKLFF
DNA: TGTGCCAGCAGTGAAGGGGGCAAACGGGGTGAAAAACTGTTTTTT
size: few
V: TRBV6-1
J: TRBJ1-4
D: -

CDR3: CSVPGQGVMETQYF
DNA: TGCAGCGTTCCGGGACAGGGGGTTATGGAGACCCAGTACTTC
size: few
V: TRBV29-1
J: TRBJ2-5
D: TRBD1

CDR3: CASSYSPGPGNTIYF
DNA: TGTGCCAGCAGTTACAGCCCAGGGCCTGGAAACACCATATATTTT
size: few
V: TRBV6-8
J: TRBJ1-3
D: -

CDR3: CASSPTTQRIDTQYF
DNA: TGTGCCAGCAGTCCGACGACCCAGCGTATAGATACGCAGTATTTT
size: few
V: TRBV28
J: TRBJ2-3
D: -

CDR3: CASRNAGGSQPQHF
DNA: TGTGCCAGCAGAAACGCAGGGGGCAGTCAGCCCCAGCATTTT
size: few
V: TRBV28
J: TRBJ1-5
D: TRBD1

CDR3: CASSGLAGEPGELFF
DNA: TGTGCCAGCAGCGGACTAGCGGGAGAGCCCGGGGAGCTGTTTTTT
size: -
V: TRBV2
J: TRBJ2-2
D: TRBD2

CDR3: CASSLPGGIYEQYF
DNA: TGTGCCAGCAGCTTACCCGGGGGTATCTACGAGCAGTACTTC
size: -
V: TRBV11-3
J: TRBJ2-7
D: -

CDR3: CASSFGFFSTGTYGQYF
DNA: TGTGCCAGCAGTTTTGGGTTTTTCTCTACAGGAACCTACGGGCAGTACTTC
size: few
V: TRBV28
J: TRBJ2-7
D: -

CDR3: CASSMRQLVEAFF
DNA: TGTGCCAGTAGTATGCGGCAGTTGGTTGAAGCTTTCTTT
size: few
V: TRBV19
J: TRBJ1-1
D: -

CDR3: CASSQEFLSNQPQHF
DNA: TGCGCCAGCAGCCAAGAGTTCCTTAGCAATCAGCCCCAGCATTTT
size: few
V: TRBV4-1
J: TRBJ1-5
D: -

CDR3: CASSVDGHSNQPQHF
DNA: TGTGCCAGCAGCGTAGATGGGCATAGCAATCAGCCCCAGCATTTT
size: few
V: TRBV9
J: TRBJ1-5
D: -

CDR3: CASRPGQGTMNTEAFF
DNA: TGTGCCAGCAGACCGGGACAGGGGACGATGAACACTGAAGCTTTCTTT
size: few
V: TRBV6-8
J: TRBJ1-1
D: TRBD1

CDR3: CAARTVINYGYTF
DNA: TGTGCCGCCAGGACAGTGATCAACTATGGCTACACCTTC
size: -
V: TRBV6-8
J: TRBJ1-2
D: -

CDR3: CASKGTREGETQYF
DNA: TGCGCCAGCAAAGGGACTAGGGAGGGGGAGACCCAGTACTTC
size: -
V: TRBV5-1
J: TRBJ2-5
D: TRBD2

CDR3: CASREGGSYEQYF
DNA: TGTGCCAGTAGGGAGGGCGGCTCCTACGAGCAGTACTTC
size: -
V: TRBV19
J: TRBJ2-7
D: -

CDR3: CASSPPVQGREQYF
DNA: TGTGCCAGCTCACCACCGGTCCAGGGTCGCGAGCAGTACTTC
size: few
V: TRBV18
J: TRBJ2-7
D: -

CDR3: CASSLQGAATGELFF
DNA: TGTGCCAGCAGTTTACAGGGGGCGGCGACCGGGGAGCTGTTTTTT
size: -
V: TRBV28
J: TRBJ2-2
D: TRBD1